This note documents a single TCR beta chain sequence. Per the authors' pipeline: Quantification of nucleated cells was approximated via reference gene primer amplification. Data came from immunoSEQ multiplex PCR; TCRdb stores just in-frame clones and leaves some out. The V and J calls and clone size are taken from that table; D and trimming were inferred from the DNA. The table includes 160,000 or so clones, 80% to 90% detected once. This entry belongs to a study of blood T cell repertoires in COVID-19. The CDR3 consists of 13 residues. CDR1 is SGHRS and CDR2 is YFSETQ in the germline V gene. Deletions cut 4 bases from V and 3 bases from J, with 9 bases between.

The chain employs TRBV5-1 and TRBJ2-3; D is unclear. The sequenced sample consisted of peripheral blood. The receptor was isolated from a woman between 70 and 85 years old with COVID-19, enrolled during active disease. The DNA of the CDR3 is TGCGCCAGCAGCGTTGGCTTGACAGATACGCAGTATTTT. Its protein product is CASSVGLTDTQYF.